A single sample is the source of the 15 T cell receptor beta chains below, sequenced in a study of T cells in Graves' hyperthyroidism and ophthalmopathy. There were TCR beta CDR3 regions amplified from RNA transcripts. A set of HTBI primers served as the primers for a first-round RT-PCR of the TCR CDR3. TCRdb re-called the multiplex PCR reads with MiXCR, one entry per CDR3 protein. The sample comprises around 400,000 distinct CDR3 sequences, about 13% of which are singletons, and 9.2% rests with the top ten. Sequencing used blood. These receptors were collected from a woman aged 18-29 years with Graves' hyperthyroidism.

This clonotype was counted many times. The chain combines TRBV7-3 with TRBJ1-1; D call uncertain. The CDR3 extends over 14 amino acids. V gave up 1 base and J gave up 3 bases, with 9 bases separating them. The germline V gene encodes CDR1 SGHTA and CDR2 FQGTGA. The CDR3 is CASSLSSSHTEAFF. The CDR3 DNA reads as TGTGCCAGCAGCTTAAGTAGTAGCCACACTGAAGCTTTCTTT.

This clonotype was counted ten times or more. The chain combines TRBV7-9 with TRBJ2-5; 8 nucleotides line up with TRBD2. CDR1 is SEHNR, CDR2 FQNEAQ, per germline (reference sequence). The CDR3 extends over 15 amino acids. Trimming took 6 bases from V and 0 from J; bases not matched to a gene: 6. The CDR3 loop reads CASSRLATNQETQYF. The CDR3 DNA reads TGTGCCAGCAGTCGACTAGCGACTAACCAAGAGACCCAGTACTTC.

This clonotype was found many times. The CDR3 here is CASSFDRLNTEAFF. In nucleotides, the CDR3 is TGCGCCAGCAGCTTTGACAGGTTGAACACTGAAGCTTTCTTT. V gene TRBV5-1 combines with J gene TRBJ1-1, with TRBD1 as a possible D gene (6 bases). Trimming shortened V by 2 bases and J by 0 bases, and 8 bases separated the two germline ends. The germline gives CDR1 SGHRS, CDR2 YFSETQ. The CDR3 is made up of 14 amino acids.

This clonotype occurred many times. The V and J genes are TRBV25-1 and TRBJ2-3, with 9 positions matching TRBD1. V dropped 3 bases and J dropped 1; count of bases not matched to a gene: 5. CDR1 and CDR2 from the germline V gene are MGHDK and SYGVNS. The CDR3 spans 16 residues. This chain's CDR3 is CASSEGQGLRTDTQYF. In DNA, the CDR3 is TGTGCCAGCAGTGAGGGACAGGGCCTTCGCACAGATACGCAGTATTTT.

This clonotype was observed at least ten times. The chain uses TRBV28 and TRBJ2-7; 7 bases fit TRBD2. Germline CDR1 reads MDHEN; CDR2 reads SYDVKM. The ends lost 8 bases at V and 5 bases at J; junction bases unmatched: 18. This CDR3 comprises 16 residues. The CDR3 DNA reads as TGTGCCAGCGGTTACGGAGGGGAGGGAGGGCAAGACGAGCAGTACTTC. This sequence encodes CASGYGGEGGQDEQYF.

This clonotype was recorded at least ten times. The CDR3: CASTETGPGHGYTF. DNA of the CDR3: TGTGCCAGCACCGAGACAGGCCCAGGTCATGGCTACACCTTC. This chain links TRBV5-6 with TRBJ1-2; D might be TRBD1 (6 bases). CDR1 and CDR2 (germline): SGHDT, YYEEEE. V was cut by 6 bases and J by 6 bases, with 18 bases left in between. This CDR3 region has 14 residues.

This clonotype was seen ten or more times. The gene calls are TRBV5-4 and TRBJ1-2, with a weak D call TRBD1 (6 bases). This CDR3 has 17 residues. Trimming left V 0 bases short and J 4 bases short, with 19 bases between. Looked up from germline, CDR1 is SGHNT and CDR2 is YYREEE (reference sequence). The CDR3 spells CASSLAAGTRTGYGYTF. The CDR3 coding sequence is TGTGCCAGCAGCTTGGCCGCCGGGACAAGGACGGGCTATGGCTACACCTTC.

This clonotype was recorded many times. The rearrangement uses TRBV18 and TRBJ1-4; 10 bases match TRBD1. The junction had 3 bases not matched to a gene; V was cut back by 0 bases and J by 8 bases. The CDR3 runs to 15 residues. CDR1 is KGHSH, CDR2 LQKENI, per germline. The CDR3 is CASSPPGQGYEKLFF. Written as DNA, the CDR3 is TGTGCCAGCTCACCACCGGGACAGGGGTACGAAAAACTGTTTTTT.

This clonotype has ten or more counts. V gene TRBV28 combines with J gene TRBJ2-7, with D perhaps assigned TRBD1 or TRBD2 (7 bases each). CDR3 length: 14 amino acids. The V end was cut by 5 bases, the J end by 4 bases, with 15 bases between. CDR1 MDHEN and CDR2 SYDVKM come from the germline V gene. Written as DNA, the CDR3 is TGTGCCAGCAGTCCAGGGGGGGCCCTATACGAGCAGTACTTC. It codes for CASSPGGALYEQYF.

Concerning this clonotype itself: Since a much larger clone is just one base distant, this may be a read error. The V call is TRBV20-1, the J call TRBJ2-1; D not resolved. The CDR3 is made up of 14 amino acids. The V gene's germline CDR1 is DFQATT and CDR2 SNEGSKA (reference sequence). CDR3 loop: CGASLHSSYNEQFF. The CDR3 region has the DNA TGCGGTGCTAGTTTACATAGCTCCTACAATGAGCAGTTCTTC.

This clonotype was picked up many times. The chain joins TRBV6-1 to TRBJ2-7; D possibly uses TRBD1 or TRBD2 (5 bases each). The V end lost 4 bases, the J end lost 6 bases, and 16 bases lay between the germline ends. This CDR3 has 14 residues. CDR1 and CDR2 (germline): MNHNS, SASEGT. The CDR3: CASSAHGDRGEQYF. The CDR3 DNA is TGTGCCAGCAGTGCTCATGGGGACCGCGGCGAGCAGTACTTC.

On this clonotype: A much larger clone lies a single base off, so this may be a read error. The chain recombines TRBV7-3 with TRBJ2-1; 11 bases align to TRBD1. There are 16 residues in the CDR3. The V gene's germline CDR1 is SGHTA and CDR2 FQGTGA. The CDR3 loop reads CASSGTGQGDYNERFF. The CDR3 nucleotides are TGTGCCAGCAGCGGGACGGGACAGGGGGACTACAATGAGCGGTTCTTC.

In its sample, this clonotype was seen many times. The chain couples TRBV18 to TRBJ1-1; D not certain. The germline CDR1 and CDR2 sequences are KGHSH and LQKENI. V was pared by 3 bases and J by 2 bases, with 13 bases between. The CDR3 sequence is 15 residues long. This CDR3 reads CASSPRRTGNTEAFF. DNA for the CDR3: TGTGCCAGCTCACCGCGCAGGACGGGAAACACTGAAGCTTTCTTT.

CDR3 loop: CALTGNPNTEAFF. Written as DNA, the CDR3 is TGTGCTCTGACAGGGAACCCGAACACTGAAGCTTTCTTT. The chain recombines TRBV6-1 with TRBJ1-1; 7 bases are shared with TRBD1. This CDR3 is 13 amino acids long. Germline V gene data show CDR1 as MNHNS and CDR2 as SASEGT.

This clonotype was found many times. CDR3 sequence (DNA): TGCAGTGCCGCCCCCGTACTACAGAATTCACCCCTCCACTTT. Its protein product is CSAAPVLQNSPLHF. The gene calls are TRBV20-1 and TRBJ1-6; D is undetermined. CDR1 is DFQATT and CDR2 is SNEGSKA in the germline V gene (reference sequence). The CDR3 is 14 residues long. Trimming took 6 bases from V and 7 from J, leaving 16 bases between them.